This T cell receptor (beta chain) was captured in a study of siplizumab effects on memory and regulatory T cells. Whole-study results and caveats: Treg origin accounted for an average of 68.8% of mappable alloreactive CD4+ clones with siplizumab and approximately 25% in controls.

A note on this clone: Its antigen is still unknown.

Here immunoSEQ multiplex PCR was the method, and the copy in TCRdb shows in-frame clones only, minus some. This sample carries 95,000 to 100,000 clones, about 93% of them seen once, and the ten largest clones take around 13%. Sequenced material: non-Treg CD4+ T cells sorted from blood. This sequence originates from a human donor in good health.

CDR3: CASAGAGAKNIQYF. The CDR3, as DNA: TGTGCCAGCGCTGGGGCCGGGGCCAAAAACATTCAGTACTTC. The chain is built from TRBV7-2 and TRBJ2-4, with D possibly matching TRBD1 (5 bases). V was trimmed by 8 bases and J by 1 base, leaving 12 bases between them. Germline CDR1 reads SGHTA; CDR2 reads FQGNSA. The CDR3 sequence is 14 residues long.